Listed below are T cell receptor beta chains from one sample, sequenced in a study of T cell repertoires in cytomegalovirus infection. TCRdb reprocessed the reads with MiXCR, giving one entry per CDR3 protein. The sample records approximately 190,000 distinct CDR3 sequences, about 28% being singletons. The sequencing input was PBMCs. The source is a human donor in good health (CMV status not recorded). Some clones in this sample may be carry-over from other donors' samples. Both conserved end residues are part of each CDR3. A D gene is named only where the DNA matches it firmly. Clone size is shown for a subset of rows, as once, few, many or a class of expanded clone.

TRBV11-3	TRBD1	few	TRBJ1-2	TGTGCCAGCAGCTACGACGGGACAGGGGCCGACTACACCTTC	CASSYDGTGADYTF
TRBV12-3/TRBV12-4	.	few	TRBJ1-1	TGTGCCAGCAGTTTAGGACTCCCTGCTGCCGGAGCTTTCTTT	CASSLGLPAAGAFF
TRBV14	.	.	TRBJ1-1	TGTGCCAGCAGCCAAGATCTTCATTTCAGCCCTGAAGCTTTCTTT	CASSQDLHFSPEAFF
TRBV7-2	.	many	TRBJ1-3	TGTGCCAGCAGCTTAAATGCAGGGTATGGAAACACCATATATTTT	CASSLNAGYGNTIYF
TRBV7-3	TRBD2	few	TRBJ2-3	TGTGCCAGCAGCTCCCCCGTAACTAGCGGGGCAGTGGCAGATACGCAGTATTTT	CASSSPVTSGAVADTQYF
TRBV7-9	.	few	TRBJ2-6	TGTGCCAGCAGCTTTTACACAATCTCTGGGGCCAACGTCCTGACTTTC	CASSFYTISGANVLTF
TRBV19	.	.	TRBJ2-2	TGTGCCAGTGATAACAACGGGGAGCTGTTTTTT	CASDNNGELFF
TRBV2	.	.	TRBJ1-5	TGTGCCAGCAGCCCTCAAGGGGGGTATCAGCCCCAGCATTTT	CASSPQGGYQPQHF
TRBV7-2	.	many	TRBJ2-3	TGTGCCAGCAGCTTATGGGAGGGCACAGATACGCAGTATTTT	CASSLWEGTDTQYF
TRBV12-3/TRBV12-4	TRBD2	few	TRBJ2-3	TGTGCCAGCAGTTACGCGGGGGGGCGCGCAGATACGCAGTATTTT	CASSYAGGRADTQYF
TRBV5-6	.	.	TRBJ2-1	TGTGCCAGCAGCTCTCCGGGGCCGTCCTACAATGAGCAGTTCTTC	CASSSPGPSYNEQFF
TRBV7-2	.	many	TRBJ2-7	TGTGCCAGCAGCTTAGGAGGGAAACAGCAGTACTTC	CASSLGGKQQYF
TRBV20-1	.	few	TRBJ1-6	TGCAGTGCTAGAGAAAACTCGAATTCACCCCTCCACTTT	CSARENSNSPLHF
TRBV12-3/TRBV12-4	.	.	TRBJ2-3	TGTGCCAGCAGGGTGGACAGCGGCGGCACAGATACGCAGTATTTT	CASRVDSGGTDTQYF
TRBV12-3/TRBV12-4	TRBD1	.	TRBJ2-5	TGTGCCAGCATGGGGGGACAGGGGGCCCAAGAGACCCAGTACTTC	CASMGGQGAQETQYF
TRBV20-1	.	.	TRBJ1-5	TGCAGTGCTAGCCCTCCGGGACCCACCAATCAGCCCCAGCATTTT	CSASPPGPTNQPQHF
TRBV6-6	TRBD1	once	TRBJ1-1	TGTGCCAGCAGTTTCTTCGGACAGGTTGGCACTGAAGCTTTCTTT	CASSFFGQVGTEAFF
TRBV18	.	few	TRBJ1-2	TGTGCCAGCTCACCAAGGGAAGGGTGGGCCTATGGCTACACCTTC	CASSPREGWAYGYTF
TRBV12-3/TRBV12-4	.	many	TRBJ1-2	TGTGCCAGCAGTCCTCTCTCCAGGGGCGATGGCTACACCTTC	CASSPLSRGDGYTF
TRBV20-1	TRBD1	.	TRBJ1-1	TGCAGTGCTTCCAGGACAGGGGGCGGCACTGAAGCTTTCTTT	CSASRTGGGTEAFF
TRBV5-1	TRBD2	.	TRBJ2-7	TGCGCCAGCAGCTCCGGGACTAGCGGGGGGGCTTGGGAGCAGTACTTC	CASSSGTSGGAWEQYF
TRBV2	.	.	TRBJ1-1	TGTGCCAGCAGTGCAGAACAGGTGACTGAAGCTTTCTTT	CASSAEQVTEAFF
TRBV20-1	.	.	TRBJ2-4	TGCAGTGCTAGTTCGGGTTTAGGCATTCAGTACTTC	CSASSGLGIQYF
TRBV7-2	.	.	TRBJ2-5	TGTACCAGCAGCTTTACAGGGGGGGGCGAGACCCAGTACTTC	CTSSFTGGGETQYF
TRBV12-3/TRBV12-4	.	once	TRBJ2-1	TGTGCCAGCAGTTGGTTGAGGATCCGGAGCAATGAGCAGTTCTTC	CASSWLRIRSNEQFF
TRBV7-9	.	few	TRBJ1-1	TGTGCCAGCAGCGGAACAGCGGACCTCAGCTTACTGAACACTGAAGCTTTCTTT	CASSGTADLSLLNTEAFF
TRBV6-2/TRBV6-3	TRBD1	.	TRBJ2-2	TGTGCCAGCAGTTTTAGGGGGCAAAACGGGGAGCTGTTTTTT	CASSFRGQNGELFF
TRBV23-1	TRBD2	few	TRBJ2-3	TGCGCCAGCACGAAACCAGGACTAGCGGGGGGGAATCGCACAGATACGCAGTATTTT	CASTKPGLAGGNRTDTQYF
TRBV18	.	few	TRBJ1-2	TGTGCCAGCTCACCGAACGCCCCAATGGATAACTATGGCTACACCTTC	CASSPNAPMDNYGYTF
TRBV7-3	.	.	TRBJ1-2	TGTGCCAGCAGCTTTCCACAGCGGGGCTACACCTTC	CASSFPQRGYTF
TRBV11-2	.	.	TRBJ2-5	TGTGCCAGCAGCCACCCTCTGGGGGGCCAAGAGACCCAGTACTTC	CASSHPLGGQETQYF
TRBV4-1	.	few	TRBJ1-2	TGCGCCAGCAGCCAAGAAGGTGTGCCCCGGCCCGGCTACACCTTC	CASSQEGVPRPGYTF
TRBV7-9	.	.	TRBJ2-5	TGTGCCAGCAGCTCCAGACAGGGAGGAGAGACCCAGTACTTC	CASSSRQGGETQYF
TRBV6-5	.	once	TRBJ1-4	TGTGCCAGCGCTGCCGGGAAGGCAGCTAATGAAAAACTGTTTTTT	CASAAGKAANEKLFF
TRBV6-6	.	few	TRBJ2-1	TGTGCCAGCAGTTACTCAGGGGGGGGGGTAGATGAGCAGTTCTTC	CASSYSGGGVDEQFF
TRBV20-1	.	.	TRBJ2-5	TGCAGTGCCCACGACCCTCAAGAGACCCAGTACTTC	CSAHDPQETQYF
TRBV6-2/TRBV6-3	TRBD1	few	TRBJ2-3	TGTGCCAGCAGTTATAACAGGGGGACAGATACGCAGTATTTT	CASSYNRGTDTQYF
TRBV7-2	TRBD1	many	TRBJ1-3	TGTGCCAGCAGTTCCCGGACAGGGACGGGAAACACCATATATTTT	CASSSRTGTGNTIYF
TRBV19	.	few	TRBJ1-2	TGTGCCAGTAGTATCTCGACAGGCTACGACTATGGCTACACCTTC	CASSISTGYDYGYTF
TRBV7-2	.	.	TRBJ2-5	TGTGCCAGCAGCCTCCTGGGGTCTGAGACCCAGTACTTC	CASSLLGSETQYF
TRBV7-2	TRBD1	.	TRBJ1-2	TGTGCCAGCAGCTTACACCGGACAGGAACCTCGATTGTAGGAAAGGGCTACACCTTC	CASSLHRTGTSIVGKGYTF
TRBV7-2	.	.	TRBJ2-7	TGTGCCAGCAGCCCGACGGGCCTGGTGGAGCAGTACTTC	CASSPTGLVEQYF
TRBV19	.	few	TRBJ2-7	TGTGCCAGTAGCTACACGACGGTAGACTCCTACGAGCAGTACTTC	CASSYTTVDSYEQYF
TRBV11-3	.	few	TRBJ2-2	TGTGCCAGCAGCTTAGACCCAGGGGCGGGTCACGGGGAGCTGTTTTTT	CASSLDPGAGHGELFF
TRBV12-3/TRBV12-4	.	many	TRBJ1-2	TGTGCCAGCAGTTTAAATGGACGGAACTATGGCTACACCTTC	CASSLNGRNYGYTF
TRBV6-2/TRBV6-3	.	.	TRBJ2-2	TGTGCCGTACCCCGGGCCCTGAACACCGGGGAGCTGTTTTTT	CAVPRALNTGELFF
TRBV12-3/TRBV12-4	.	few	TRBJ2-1	TGTGCCAGCAGCTCAGTGGAAAATGAGCAGTTCTTC	CASSSVENEQFF
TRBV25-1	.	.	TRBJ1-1	TGTGCCAGCAGCTCAGAAGGGAAGGGTGAAGCTTTCTTT	CASSSEGKGEAFF
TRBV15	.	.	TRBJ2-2	TGTGCCACCAGCACCGATCCCGGGACGGTGAACACCGGGGAGCTGTTTTTT	CATSTDPGTVNTGELFF
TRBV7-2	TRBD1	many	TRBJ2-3	TGTGCCAGCAGCCGACAGGGTCCAGATACGCAGTATTTT	CASSRQGPDTQYF
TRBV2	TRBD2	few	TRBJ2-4	TGTGCCAGCAGGCCAGGACTAGCCGGCAACATTCAGTACTTC	CASRPGLAGNIQYF
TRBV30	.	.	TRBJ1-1	TGTGCCTGGAGGGAGTGGGGGAACACTGAAGCTTTCTTT	CAWREWGNTEAFF
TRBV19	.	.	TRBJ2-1	TGTGCCAGTAGTATAGATACAGGGCCCTACAATGAGCAGTTCTTC	CASSIDTGPYNEQFF
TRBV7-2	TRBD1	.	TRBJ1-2	TGTGCCAGCAGCCCGGATGGACAGGCTGGCTACACCTTC	CASSPDGQAGYTF